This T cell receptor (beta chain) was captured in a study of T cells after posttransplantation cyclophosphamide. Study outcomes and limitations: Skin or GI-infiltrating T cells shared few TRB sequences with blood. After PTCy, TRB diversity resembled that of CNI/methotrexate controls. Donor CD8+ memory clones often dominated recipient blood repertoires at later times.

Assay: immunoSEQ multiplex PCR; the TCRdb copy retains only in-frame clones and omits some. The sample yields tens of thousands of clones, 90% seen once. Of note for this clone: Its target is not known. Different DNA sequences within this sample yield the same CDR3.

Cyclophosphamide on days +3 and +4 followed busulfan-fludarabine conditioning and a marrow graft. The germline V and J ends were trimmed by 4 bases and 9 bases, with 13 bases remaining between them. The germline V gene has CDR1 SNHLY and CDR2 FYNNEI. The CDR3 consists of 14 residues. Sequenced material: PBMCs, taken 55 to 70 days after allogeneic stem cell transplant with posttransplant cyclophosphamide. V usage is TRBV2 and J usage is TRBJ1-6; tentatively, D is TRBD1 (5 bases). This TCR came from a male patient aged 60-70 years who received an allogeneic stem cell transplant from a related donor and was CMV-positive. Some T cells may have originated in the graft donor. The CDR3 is CASSVDSFGSPLHF. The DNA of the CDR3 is TGTGCCAGCAGTGTAGACAGTTTTGGTTCACCCCTCCACTTT.